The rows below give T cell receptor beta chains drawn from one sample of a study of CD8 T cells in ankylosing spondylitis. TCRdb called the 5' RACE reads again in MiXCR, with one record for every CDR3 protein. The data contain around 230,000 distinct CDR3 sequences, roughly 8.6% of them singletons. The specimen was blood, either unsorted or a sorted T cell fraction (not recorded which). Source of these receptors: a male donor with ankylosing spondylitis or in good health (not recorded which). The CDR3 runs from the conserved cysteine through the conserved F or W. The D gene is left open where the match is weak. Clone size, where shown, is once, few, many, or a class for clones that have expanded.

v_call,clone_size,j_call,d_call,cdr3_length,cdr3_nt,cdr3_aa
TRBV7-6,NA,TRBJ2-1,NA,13,TGTGCCAGCAGCTTTGGTCGGAGGGATGAGCAGTTCTTC,CASSFGRRDEQFF
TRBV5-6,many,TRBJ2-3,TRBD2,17,TGTGCCAGCAGCTTGGTGGCTAGCGGGGGGACCCGGGATACGCAGTATTTT,CASSLVASGGTRDTQYF
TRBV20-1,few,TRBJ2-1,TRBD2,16,TGCAGTGCTAGAGGGGTCCGGCGGGAGTCCTACAATGAGCAGTTCTTC,CSARGVRRESYNEQFF
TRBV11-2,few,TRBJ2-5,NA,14,TGTGCCAGCAGCCGCGGGGCCGTGAGAGAGACCCAGTACTTC,CASSRGAVRETQYF
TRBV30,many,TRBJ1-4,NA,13,TGTGCCTGGGGGGCGGCAACTAATGAAAAACTGTTTTTT,CAWGAATNEKLFF
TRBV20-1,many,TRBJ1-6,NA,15,TGCAGTGCTAGAGAAAGCCGCGGCAGTAATTCACCCCTCCACTTT,CSARESRGSNSPLHF
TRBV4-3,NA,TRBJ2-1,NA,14,TGCGCCAGCAGCCCAGGGACCCCGGGGGATGAGCAGTTCTTC,CASSPGTPGDEQFF
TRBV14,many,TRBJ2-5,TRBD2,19,TGTGCCAGCAGCCAAGGGAAAATAGCGGGGGTGGCCAACCAAGAGACCCAGTACTTC,CASSQGKIAGVANQETQYF
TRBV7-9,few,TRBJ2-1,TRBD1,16,TGTGCCAGCAGCCCCCGGACAGGGGCCTCCTACAATGAGCAGTTCTTC,CASSPRTGASYNEQFF
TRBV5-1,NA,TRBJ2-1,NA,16,TGCGCCAGCAGAAAAAGTGGGGGGACCTCCTACAATGAGCAGTTCTTC,CASRKSGGTSYNEQFF
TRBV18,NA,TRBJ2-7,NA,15,TGTGCCAGCTCACCAAGACACGTTTCTGGGGACGAGCAGTACTTC,CASSPRHVSGDEQYF
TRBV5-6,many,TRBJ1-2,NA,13,TGTGCCAGCAGCTTGGATACTTCCTATGGCTACACCTTC,CASSLDTSYGYTF
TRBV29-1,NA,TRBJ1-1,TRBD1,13,TGCAGCGTTATGACAGGGTTTGTTGCTGAAGCTTTCTTT,CSVMTGFVAEAFF
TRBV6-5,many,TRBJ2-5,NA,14,TGTGCCAGCAGTTTTAATGGGGGGAGGGAGACCCAGTACTTC,CASSFNGGRETQYF
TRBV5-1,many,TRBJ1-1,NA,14,TGCGCCAGCAGCTCCAGAACGGGGGGCACTGAAGCTTTCTTT,CASSSRTGGTEAFF
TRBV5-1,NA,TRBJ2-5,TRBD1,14,TGCGCCAGCAGACCCGGGACAGGGCAAGAGACCCAGTACTTC,CASRPGTGQETQYF
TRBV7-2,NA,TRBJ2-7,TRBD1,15,TGTGCCAGCAGCCGGGATCGGGACAGATCCTACGAGCAGTACTTC,CASSRDRDRSYEQYF
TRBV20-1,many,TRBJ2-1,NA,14,TGCAGTGCTAGAGAGGGTCACAGGGCCCATGAGCAGTTCTTC,CSAREGHRAHEQFF
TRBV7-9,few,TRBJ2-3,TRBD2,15,TGTGCCAGCAGCTCGAGCGGGGCCGGCTCAGATACGCAGTATTTT,CASSSSGAGSDTQYF
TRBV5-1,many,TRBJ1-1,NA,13,TGCGCCAGCAGCTTGGAGGCGGGCCGTGAAGCTTTCTTT,CASSLEAGREAFF
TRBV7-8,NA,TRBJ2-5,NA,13,TGTGCCAGCAGCTTAGTAACAGGAGAGACCCAGTCCTTC,CASSLVTGETQSF
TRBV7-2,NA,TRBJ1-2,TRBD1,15,TGTGCCAGCAGCTTAGGGGGACAGGGGGCAAGAATCGACACCTTC,CASSLGGQGARIDTF
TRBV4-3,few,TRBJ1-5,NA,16,TGCGCCAGCAGCCCAACGAGGAGCGGAGGGAATCAGCCCCAGCATTTT,CASSPTRSGGNQPQHF
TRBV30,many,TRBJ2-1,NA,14,TGTGCCTGCCGGGGGAGAAGCTCCTACAATGAGCAGTTCTTC,CACRGRSSYNEQFF
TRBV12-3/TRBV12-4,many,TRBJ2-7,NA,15,TGTGCCAGCAGTCCCACTAGGCCCGTCCCCTACGAGCAGTACTTC,CASSPTRPVPYEQYF
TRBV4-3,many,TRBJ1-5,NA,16,TGCGCCAGCAGCCAAGTGAGCCAGGGGAGAGATCAGCCCCAGCATTTT,CASSQVSQGRDQPQHF
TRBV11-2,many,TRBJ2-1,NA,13,TGTGCCAGCAGCGCCGAGGTAGACAATGAGCAGTTCTTC,CASSAEVDNEQFF
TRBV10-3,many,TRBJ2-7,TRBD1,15,TGTGCCATCAGTGACACCGGGACAGGGTACTACGAGCAGTACTTC,CAISDTGTGYYEQYF
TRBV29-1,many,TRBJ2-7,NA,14,TGCAGCGTTGGGGAGGGACAGGCGTATCTTGAGCAGTACTTC,CSVGEGQAYLEQYF
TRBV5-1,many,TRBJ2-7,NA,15,TGCGCCAGCAGCTTGGGATCAACGGGCTCCTACGAGCAGTACTTC,CASSLGSTGSYEQYF
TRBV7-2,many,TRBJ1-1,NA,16,TGTGCCAGCAGCTTATGGAGGGGCCAGGGGAACACTGAAGCTTTCTTT,CASSLWRGQGNTEAFF
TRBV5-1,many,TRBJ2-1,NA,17,TGCGCCAGCAGCACTCACAGAACGGGACACTACTACAATGAGCAGTTCTTC,CASSTHRTGHYYNEQFF
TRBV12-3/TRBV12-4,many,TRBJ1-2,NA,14,TGTGCCAGCAGTTTGGCAGGGGTAACTATGAGGGACACCTTC,CASSLAGVTMRDTF
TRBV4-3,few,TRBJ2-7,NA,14,TGCGCCAGCAGCCAAGTAGAGGGATCCTACGAGCAGTACTTC,CASSQVEGSYEQYF
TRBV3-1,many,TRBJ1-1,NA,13,TGTGCCAGCAGCCAAGTAGGGAACACTGAAGCTTTCTTT,CASSQVGNTEAFF
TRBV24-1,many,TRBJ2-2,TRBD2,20,TGTGCCACCAGTGATTTCGGTGGGACTAGCGGCGGGCCGGTCACCGGGGAGCTGTTTTTT,CATSDFGGTSGGPVTGELFF
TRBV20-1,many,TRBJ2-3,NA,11,TGCAGTGCTAGTCTAGAGGGTACGCAGTATTTT,CSASLEGTQYF
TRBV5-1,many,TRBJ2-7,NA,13,TGCGCCAGCAGCTTCGGAGGGACCTACGAGCAGTACTTC,CASSFGGTYEQYF
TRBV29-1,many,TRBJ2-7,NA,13,TGCAGCGTTGTTACCCCGGGGTCCCACGAGCAGTACTTC,CSVVTPGSHEQYF
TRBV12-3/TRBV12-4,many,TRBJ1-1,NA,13,TGTGCCAGCAGTTTTTCGCTTGACACTGAAGCTTTCTTT,CASSFSLDTEAFF